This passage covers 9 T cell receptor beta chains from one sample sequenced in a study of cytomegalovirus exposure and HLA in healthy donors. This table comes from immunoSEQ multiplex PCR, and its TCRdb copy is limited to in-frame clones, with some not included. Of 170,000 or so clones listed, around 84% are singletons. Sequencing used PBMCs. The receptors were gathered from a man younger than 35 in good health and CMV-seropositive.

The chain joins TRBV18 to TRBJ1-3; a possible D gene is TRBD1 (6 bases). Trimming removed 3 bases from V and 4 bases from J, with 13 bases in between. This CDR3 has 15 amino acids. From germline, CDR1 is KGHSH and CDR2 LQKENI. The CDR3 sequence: CASSPGSGVGNTIYF. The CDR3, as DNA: TGTGCCAGCTCACCCGGCTCAGGGGTCGGAAACACCATATATTTT.

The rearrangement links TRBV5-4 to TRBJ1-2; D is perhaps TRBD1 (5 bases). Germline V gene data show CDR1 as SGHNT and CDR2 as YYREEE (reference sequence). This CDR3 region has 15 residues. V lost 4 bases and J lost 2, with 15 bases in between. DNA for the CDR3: TGTGCCAGCAGCCACGAACAGGCCCTAAACTATGGCTACACCTTC. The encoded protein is CASSHEQALNYGYTF.

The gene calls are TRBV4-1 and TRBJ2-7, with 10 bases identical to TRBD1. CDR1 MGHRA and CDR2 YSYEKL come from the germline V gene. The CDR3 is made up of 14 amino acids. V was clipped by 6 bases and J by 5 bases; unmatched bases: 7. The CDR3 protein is CASRQPGQGNEQYF. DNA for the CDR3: TGCGCCAGCAGACAACCGGGACAGGGGAACGAGCAGTACTTC.

CDR3 in DNA: TGTGCCAGCAGCTTAGGACCTCCCGGGAGGGCTTTCTATGGCTACACCTTC. This translates into CASSLGPPGRAFYGYTF. The rearrangement links TRBV13 to TRBJ1-2; no reliable D call. The CDR3 is made up of 17 amino acids. CDR1 is PRHDT and CDR2 is FYEKMQ in the germline V gene (reference sequence). Trimming took off 0 bases at V and 4 bases at J, with 18 bases between the two ends.

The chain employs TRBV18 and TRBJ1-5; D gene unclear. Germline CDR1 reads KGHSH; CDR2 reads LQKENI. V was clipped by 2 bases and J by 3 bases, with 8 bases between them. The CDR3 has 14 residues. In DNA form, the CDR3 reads TGTGCCAGCTCACCAGGGCAGACCAATCAGCCCCAGCATTTT. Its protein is CASSPGQTNQPQHF.

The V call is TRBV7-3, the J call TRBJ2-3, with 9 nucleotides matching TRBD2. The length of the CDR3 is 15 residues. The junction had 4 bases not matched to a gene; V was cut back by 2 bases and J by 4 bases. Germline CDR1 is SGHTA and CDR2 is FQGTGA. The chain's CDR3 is CASSLWGGRADTQYF. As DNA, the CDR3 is TGTGCCAGCAGCTTATGGGGCGGGAGGGCAGATACGCAGTATTTT.

The CDR3 region is CASSIDRGLAVNTGELFF. CDR3 sequence (DNA): TGTGCCAGTAGTATAGACCGGGGACTAGCGGTTAACACCGGGGAGCTGTTTTTT. This chain links TRBV19 with TRBJ2-2; 11 bases are a match to TRBD2. Looked up from germline, CDR1 is LNHDA and CDR2 is SQIVND (reference sequence). CDR3 size: 18 residues. The V and J ends lost 0 bases and 2 bases, in that order; junction bases with no gene match: 5. Complete variable domain (other parts from reference TRBV19 and TRBJ2-2): DGGITQSPKYLFRKEGQNVTLSCEQNLNHDAMYWYRQDPGQGLRLIYYSQIVNDFQKGDIAEGYSVSREKKESFPLTVTSAQKNPTAFYLCASSIDRGLAVNTGELFFGEGSRLTVL.

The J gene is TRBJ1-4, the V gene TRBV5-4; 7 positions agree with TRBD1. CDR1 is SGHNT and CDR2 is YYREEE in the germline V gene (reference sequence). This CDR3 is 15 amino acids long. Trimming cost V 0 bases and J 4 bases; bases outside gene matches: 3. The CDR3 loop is CASSLGQGGNEKLFF. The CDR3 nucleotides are TGTGCCAGCAGCTTGGGACAGGGAGGTAATGAAAAACTGTTTTTT.

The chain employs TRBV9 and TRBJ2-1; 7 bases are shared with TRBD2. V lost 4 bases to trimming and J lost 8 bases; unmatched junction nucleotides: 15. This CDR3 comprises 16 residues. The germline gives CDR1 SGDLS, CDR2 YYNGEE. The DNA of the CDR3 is TGTGCCAGCAGCCCAAGACTAGCCGGTCGTGTGGATGAGCAGTTCTTC. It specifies CASSPRLAGRVDEQFF.